This is a list of T cell receptor beta chains from one sample in a study of blood T cell repertoires in COVID-19. Profiled with immunoSEQ multiplex PCR; TCRdb holds only in-frame clones, not every one. This table has around 200,000 clones, about nine tenths appearing once. Input material: PBMCs or T cells enriched from blood (not recorded which). The source of these receptors is a man between 18 and 29 years old with acute COVID-19. The CDR3 runs from the conserved cysteine through the conserved F or W. A D gene is named only where the DNA matches it firmly. The size field is filled for only some rows; it gives once, few, many or a size class.

NA | NA | TRBJ2-7 | TRBV18 | 12 | TGTGCCAGCTCGTCAGGGCCCTACGAGCAGTACTTC | CASSSGPYEQYF
few | NA | TRBJ1-2 | TRBV11-2 | 16 | TGTGCCAGCAGCCCGGAGACAGGATCCTCCGCCGCTGGCTACACCTTC | CASSPETGSSAAGYTF
NA | TRBD1 | TRBJ1-2 | TRBV5-4 | 15 | TGTGCCAGCAGCTTGGGAGACAGGGACAACTATGGCTACACCTTC | CASSLGDRDNYGYTF
NA | NA | TRBJ1-1 | TRBV24-1 | 13 | TGTGCCACCAGTGATTTGCTAAACACTGAAGCTTTCTTT | CATSDLLNTEAFF
NA | NA | TRBJ2-2 | TRBV19 | 15 | TGTGCCAGTAGAAGTGCCGGTATGGACACCGGGGAGCTGTTTTTT | CASRSAGMDTGELFF
NA | TRBD1 | TRBJ2-3 | TRBV6-5 | 15 | TGTGCCAGCAGCAAACAGGGGCACAGCACAGATACGCAGTATTTT | CASSKQGHSTDTQYF
NA | TRBD2 | TRBJ2-1 | TRBV11-3 | 20 | TGTGCCAGCAGCTTAAGGGGCTGGTTATCCGGGAGGGACCTATACAATGAGCAGTTCTTC | CASSLRGWLSGRDLYNEQFF
NA | TRBD1 | TRBJ1-5 | TRBV6-5 | 14 | TGTGCCAGCAGACCCGGGACAGTGCATCAGCCCCAGCATTTT | CASRPGTVHQPQHF
NA | NA | TRBJ2-7 | TRBV27 | 16 | TGTGCCAGCAGTCTACAGGGTGTTCGGAGCTCCTACGAGCAGTACTTC | CASSLQGVRSSYEQYF
NA | NA | TRBJ1-6 | TRBV13 | 19 | TGTGCCAGCAGCCCCCGGCCCGCACGAGGACTGATTGGGGTTTCACCCCTCCACTTT | CASSPRPARGLIGVSPLHF
NA | NA | TRBJ1-1 | TRBV14 | 13 | TGTGCCAGCAGCCGACTCCCTGAGGGTGAAGCTTTCTTT | CASSRLPEGEAFF
NA | TRBD2 | TRBJ2-5 | TRBV10-3 | 14 | TGTGCCATCAGTGAGACTAGCGGACAAGAGACCCAGTACTTC | CAISETSGQETQYF
NA | TRBD1 | TRBJ2-5 | TRBV7-2 | 14 | TGTGCCAGCAGCACGACAGGGGGCGGGGGGACCCAGTACTTC | CASSTTGGGGTQYF
NA | TRBD1 | TRBJ2-5 | TRBV24-1 | 14 | TGTGCCACCAGTGAGGCAGGGGGTTCGGAGACCCAGTACTTC | CATSEAGGSETQYF
NA | NA | TRBJ1-2 | TRBV11-3 | 16 | TGTGCCAGCAGCTTAGATCGCAGGGAGAGGGACTGTGGCTACACCTTC | CASSLDRRERDCGYTF
NA | NA | TRBJ1-1 | TRBV2 | 13 | TGTGCCAGCAGTGGGGACACCAACACTGAAGCTTTCTTT | CASSGDTNTEAFF
NA | TRBD2 | TRBJ2-1 | TRBV5-1 | 17 | TGCGCCAGCAGCTCCGCCCCGACTAGCGTCGCCTACAATGAGCAGTTCTTC | CASSSAPTSVAYNEQFF
NA | TRBD2 | TRBJ2-1 | TRBV27 | 21 | TGTGCCAGCAGTCCCGCCCCTCCAGGGGTCCGTAGCGGGAGCGGCTACAATGAGCAGTTCTTC | CASSPAPPGVRSGSGYNEQFF
NA | TRBD1 | TRBJ1-5 | TRBV27 | 14 | TGTGCCAGCAGCTCTGGACAGGGATTTGGGCCCCAGCATTTT | CASSSGQGFGPQHF
NA | NA | TRBJ2-5 | TRBV7-3 | 16 | TGTGCCAGCAGCTTCGTGATGGGGCTTTACCAAGAGACCCAGTACTTC | CASSFVMGLYQETQYF
once | TRBD1 | TRBJ1-1 | TRBV7-2 | 15 | TGTGCCAGCAAGGGACAGGGGAGCTTTGGCACTGAAGCTTTCTTT | CASKGQGSFGTEAFF
once | TRBD1 | TRBJ1-2 | TRBV28 | 15 | TGTGCCAGCAGTCCCCGGACAGGGGCGAACTATGGCTACACCTTC | CASSPRTGANYGYTF
NA | TRBD2 | TRBJ2-5 | TRBV3-1/TRBV3-2 | 15 | TGTGCCAGCAGCCAAGAGAGCGGGAGATGGGAGACCCAGTACTTC | CASSQESGRWETQYF
NA | TRBD1 | TRBJ2-1 | TRBV27 | 16 | TGTGCCAGCAGTATATTACCGGGACAGGGGTACAATGAGCAGTTCTTC | CASSILPGQGYNEQFF
NA | TRBD1 | TRBJ2-1 | TRBV3-1/TRBV3-2 | 15 | TGTGCCAGCAGCCAACTGGACAGGGTTTACAATGAGCAGTTCTTC | CASSQLDRVYNEQFF
NA | TRBD1 | TRBJ1-6 | TRBV5-1 | 17 | TGCGCCAGCAGGCGGGACAGTAAGAGCTCCTATAATTCACCCCTCCACTTT | CASRRDSKSSYNSPLHF
NA | TRBD2 | TRBJ2-1 | TRBV19 | 16 | TGTGCCAGTAGCCCGGGACTAGCGGCAAAGGACAATGAGCAGTTCTTC | CASSPGLAAKDNEQFF
NA | TRBD1 | TRBJ1-5 | TRBV18 | 13 | TGTGCCAGCTCACAGACAGGGCATCAGCCCCAGCATTTT | CASSQTGHQPQHF
NA | TRBD1 | TRBJ2-7 | TRBV2 | 14 | TGTGCCAGCAGTGATGGGACAGGGGGGTTCGAGCAGTACTTC | CASSDGTGGFEQYF
once | NA | TRBJ1-6 | TRBV25-1 | 15 | TGTGCCAGCAGTGGGCGGGTGGGGGCCGACTCACCCCTCCACTTT | CASSGRVGADSPLHF
NA | TRBD1 | TRBJ2-1 | TRBV19 | 16 | TGTGCCAGTAGTATTCTAGGGGACAGGGGATACAATGAGCAGTTCTTC | CASSILGDRGYNEQFF
NA | NA | TRBJ1-2 | TRBV30 | 13 | TGTGCCTGGATCCCGGGACTCCTCTATGGCTACACCTTC | CAWIPGLLYGYTF
NA | NA | TRBJ2-1 | TRBV11-2 | 12 | TGTGCCAGCAGCTTAGCGGGAGATGAGCAGTTCTTC | CASSLAGDEQFF
NA | TRBD1 | TRBJ1-1 | TRBV7-9 | 15 | TGTGCCAGCAGCTCGATGACAGGGGGCGGCTCTGAAGCTTTCTTT | CASSSMTGGGSEAFF
NA | TRBD1 | TRBJ2-7 | TRBV19 | 15 | TGTGCCAGTACCGAAGGACAGGGCGGTGCCTACGAGCAGTACTTC | CASTEGQGGAYEQYF
NA | NA | TRBJ1-5 | TRBV4-1 | 16 | TGCGCCAGCAGCCAAGAGGCAGGGCCGCAAGATCAGCCCCAGCATTTT | CASSQEAGPQDQPQHF
NA | TRBD2 | TRBJ2-1 | TRBV7-2 | 16 | TGTGCCAGCAGCTGGACTAGCGGGAGGGCGGGGAATGAGCAGTTCTTC | CASSWTSGRAGNEQFF
NA | NA | TRBJ2-1 | TRBV6-2/TRBV6-3 | 12 | TGTGCCAGCAGTTTTGCAGGGGATGAGCAGTTCTTC | CASSFAGDEQFF
NA | NA | TRBJ1-1 | TRBV30 | 12 | TGTGCCTGGAGTGTACTCAAGATTGAAGCTTTCTTT | CAWSVLKIEAFF
NA | TRBD2 | TRBJ2-3 | TRBV6-4 | 16 | TGTGCCAGCAGTGACCTAGCGGGAGGGGGCACAGATACGCAGTATTTT | CASSDLAGGGTDTQYF
NA | NA | TRBJ1-1 | TRBV5-1 | 13 | TGCGCCAGCAGCTGGACAGCCAACACTGAAGCTTTCTTT | CASSWTANTEAFF
NA | NA | TRBJ2-1 | TRBV7-8 | 16 | TGTGCCAGCAGCTTAGCGCCATGGGAGAAAGACAATGAGCAGTTCTTC | CASSLAPWEKDNEQFF
few | NA | TRBJ1-4 | TRBV18 | 12 | TGTGCCAGCTCACCTTCAGGGGAAAAACTGTTTTTT | CASSPSGEKLFF
NA | TRBD1 | TRBJ2-7 | TRBV10-3 | 17 | TGTGCCATCAGTGAGTACCCCCGGGACAGGGGTAACTACGAGCAGTACTTC | CAISEYPRDRGNYEQYF
NA | TRBD1 | TRBJ1-5 | TRBV20-1 | 14 | TGCAGTGCTAGTACAGGGGAGAGCAATCAGCCCCAGCATTTT | CSASTGESNQPQHF
NA | NA | TRBJ2-3 | TRBV28 | 14 | TGTGCCAGCAGTTTCGGGGGTGGGAGAGGTACGCAGTATTTT | CASSFGGGRGTQYF
NA | NA | TRBJ2-1 | TRBV28 | 18 | TGTGCCAGCAGTTTAAATTATTGGGAGCTCGATTCCTGGAATGAGCAGTTCTTC | CASSLNYWELDSWNEQFF
NA | TRBD2 | TRBJ2-1 | TRBV24-1 | 16 | TGTGCCACCAGTGATTTTGTAGCGGGGATTTACAATGAGCAGTTCTTC | CATSDFVAGIYNEQFF
NA | TRBD1 | TRBJ2-2 | TRBV30 | 12 | TGTGCCTGGAGTGGGACAGGCGGGGAGCTGTTTTTT | CAWSGTGGELFF